Detailed here is one TCR beta chain. The sample comes from a study of blood T cell repertoires in COVID-19. For the study at large: From the United States, Italy and Spain came samples of acute and convalescent COVID-19.

The method was immunoSEQ multiplex PCR; TCRdb's version includes in-frame clones alone and lacks a portion of them. The sample yields about 230,000 clones, roughly 90% seen once. This CDR3 region has 15 residues. CDR1 SEHNR and CDR2 FQNEAQ come from the germline V gene (reference sequence). The J segment lost 7 bases and the V segment lost 0 bases, leaving 3 bases of the junction unmatched. Sequencing input: PBMCs or T cells enriched from blood (not recorded which). The chain carries TRBV7-9 and TRBJ1-4; 9 nucleotides line up with TRBD1. This receptor was taken from a woman in her twenties or thirties with acute COVID-19. CDR3 coding DNA: TGTGCCAGCAGCTTAGCCGGGACAGGGTTTGAAAAACTGTTTTTT. It is translated as CASSLAGTGFEKLFF.